The clone carrying this T cell receptor (beta chain) was counted at least ten times. Its antigen is unknown. This entry comes from a study of T-cell memory formation after mild COVID-19. Study results and caveats: Clones contracting over day 15 to 85 were CD4/CD8 balanced, with later expanders leaning CD4+. Detection of some responders pre-infection suggested pre-existing cross-reactive memory T cells participated. Contracting CD8+ clones were enriched in EMRA, CD4+ mainly in CM and EM.

The V end was cut by 4 bases, the J end by 8 bases, with 6 bases between. The germline V gene encodes CDR1 LGHDT and CDR2 YNNKEL (reference sequence). The CDR3 runs 11 residues. TCRdb redid the calling of the 5' RACE reads with MiXCR, one entry per CDR3 protein. The sample records 150,000 to 200,000 distinct CDR3 sequences, roughly 18% being singletons. The chain couples TRBV3-1 to TRBJ1-3, with unresolved D. What was sequenced was PBMCs or a T cell subset sorted from them (not recorded which). The sequence was collected from a man between 18 and 35 years old who had mild COVID-19 (a few samples of this study predate the infection). Cell type and time point are not known. CDR3 protein: CASSRSYTIYF. The CDR3 DNA reads as TGTGCCAGCAGCCGGAGTTACACCATATATTTT. Variable domain in full (rest from reference TRBV3-1 and TRBJ1-3): DTAVSQTPKYLVTQMGNDKSIKCEQNLGHDTMYWYKQDSKKFLKIMFSYNNKELIINETVPNRFSPKSPDKAHLNLHINSLELGDSAVYFCASSRSYTIYFGEGSWLTVV.